This TCR beta chain stems from a study of blood T cell repertoires in COVID-19. Trimming took off 3 bases at V and 3 bases at J, with 17 bases between the two ends. In germline, CDR1 is LNHDA, CDR2 SQIVND (reference sequence). The CDR3 totals 17 residues. Assay: immunoSEQ multiplex PCR; the TCRdb copy retains only in-frame clones and omits some. This table has some 180,000 clones, around 75% appearing once. The chain is built from TRBV19 and TRBJ1-4; D remains ambiguous. Specimen: peripheral blood. The TCR was taken from a woman in her 40s with COVID-19, enrolled during active disease. In nucleotides, the CDR3 is TGTGCCAGTAGTATTCTCCGTGCCCCCGGGGCTAATGAAAAACTGTTTTTT. Residues: CASSILRAPGANEKLFF. Combining the CDR3 with reference TRBV19 and TRBJ1-4 gives the whole variable domain DGGITQSPKYLFRKEGQNVTLSCEQNLNHDAMYWYRQDPGQGLRLIYYSQIVNDFQKGDIAEGYSVSREKKESFPLTVTSAQKNPTAFYLCASSILRAPGANEKLFFGSGTQLSVL.